The T cell receptor beta chain under discussion was sequenced for a study of blood T cell repertoires in COVID-19. About the study: Samples came from the United States, Italy and Spain, spanning acute and convalescent COVID-19. The cDNA or gDNA used as material had been derived from T cells, B-cell-depleted T cells, or PBMCs.

As processed by the authors: From reference gene primer amplification, estimates of nucleated cell counts were derived. The protocol was immunoSEQ multiplex PCR, while the TCRdb copy is restricted to in-frame clones and leaves out a portion. That table is the source of V, J and clone size, and D and trimming were worked out from the DNA. The sample includes around 66,000 clones, around 87% of them seen just once. The length of the CDR3 is 15 residues. Germline-derived CDR1 and CDR2 are SGHAT and FQNNGV. The J segment lost 1 base and the V segment lost 2 bases, leaving 4 bases of the junction unmatched.

Sample: peripheral blood. This clonotype originated in a man between 60 and 70 years old with acute or convalescent COVID-19. The V gene is TRBV11-2, the J gene TRBJ2-5, with 7 bases identical to TRBD2. The CDR3 loop reads CASSLSGDPQETQYF. The DNA of the CDR3 is TGTGCCAGCAGCTTAAGCGGGGACCCCCAAGAGACCCAGTACTTC.